This record looks at one TCR beta chain sequence and its context. V was trimmed by 5 bases and J by 6 bases, leaving 14 bases between them. Germline V gives CDR1 LNHDA, CDR2 SQIVND (reference sequence). CDR3 length: 14 residues. This sample was included in a study of cytomegalovirus exposure and HLA in healthy donors. Primers: 60 Vbeta forward and 13 Jbeta reverse. Method: immunoSEQ multiplex PCR; TCRdb's copy keeps in-frame clones and lacks some. The profile covers some 150,000 clones, with around 80% appearing a single time and about 5.6% taken by the ten largest. The sample was PBMCs. V gene TRBV19 combines with J gene TRBJ2-1; possible D gene TRBD2, 5 bases. The TCR sequence derives from a man aged 30-40 years in good health and CMV-seropositive. CDR3 protein: CASSLSGNSNEQFF. DNA of the CDR3: TGTGCCAGTAGTCTAAGCGGTAACAGCAATGAGCAGTTCTTC.